The T cell receptor beta chain under discussion was sequenced for a study of blood T cell repertoires in COVID-19 (dated by TCRdb to 2020 to 2022). A note on the overall study: The collaborator samples originated in the United States, Italy and Spain and spanned the acute and convalescent phases of COVID-19. The material from the prospective study consisted of cDNA or gDNA derived from T cells, B-cell-depleted T cells, or PBMCs. Subjects who had been exposed to COVID-19, were actively infected with it, or had recovered from it provided the deeply sampled blood TCRbeta repertoires that made up the dataset. A freely available public database, intended as a resource for researchers studying the immune response to SARS-CoV-2, is where the repertoires were released. The samples were drawn from the first 160 participants of the ongoing ImmuneRACE study and from over 950 subjects provided by 6 global collaborators. A de-identified subject ID, COVID-19 status, age in years and sex were almost always included in the sample metadata. Where available, HLA class I and class II types were taken from metadata supplied by the sample provider and were not determined by assay-based typing.

TCRbeta CDR3 regions were amplified from genomic DNA by means of the immunoSEQ Assay, a bias-controlled multiplex PCR. In the authors' own workflow: Nucleated cell counts per sample were estimated from amplification of reference gene primers within the assay. To quantify the absolute abundance of each unique TCRbeta CDR3 rearrangement, sequence reads were collapsed and filtered. Productive Simpson clonality was computed per sample as the square root of Simpson's diversity index over productive rearrangements. TCRdb limited this immuneACCESS table to in-frame rearrangements with V and J called. A share of clones is missing; checked studies link under half to unresolved V genes, and the rest is unexplained. For V, J and clone size, that table is used; D and trimming come from the DNA. The sample includes a few hundred thousand clones, with 70% to 90% observed a single time. 8% to 10% of the sample lies in the top ten.

The CDR3 sequence holds 15 residues, the cysteine and phenylalanine included. The DNA shown is the 45-base CDR3, in frame from base 1. Per the germline V gene (reference sequence), SGHNT is the CDR1 and YYREEE is the CDR2. From V the trimming removes 2 bases and from J it removes 9 bases, while the gene matches leave 6 bases of the junction unaccounted for. Remarks on this clone: Its cognate antigen has yet to be identified. There are no base qualities to consult, and no much larger clone falls within one base.

Findings and caveats that apply to the study as a whole: The quantity of clinical and demographic metadata differed by source and by participant and was supplied without curation.

In the prospective study, participants were about 18 to 95 years old, resided in approximately 22 geographic areas of the United States, and were enrolled through a virtual design. In the prospective study, participants were assigned to cohorts based on the clinical history participants reported in a screening survey and a study questionnaire. Recovered participants in ImmuneRACE Cohort 3 were defined by two consecutive negative NP/OP PCR tests, clearance by a healthcare professional, or resolution of symptoms. Each participant in the prospective study had whole blood, serum and a nasopharyngeal or oropharyngeal swab collected by mobile phlebotomists. Over a 2-month period, participants in the prospective study had the option of providing additional blood draws and questionnaires. Before DNA extraction, blood samples from the prospective study were shipped at room temperature or frozen.

The sequenced material came from PBMCs or T cells enriched from blood (not recorded which). The rearrangement combines TRBV5-4 with TRBJ2-1, with 12 bases matching TRBD2. The receptor comes from a woman in her thirties or forties who had recovered from COVID-19. DNA sequence: TGTGCCAGCAGCTTAAGACTAGCGGGAGTTACTGAGCAGTTCTTC. The encoded protein is CASSLRLAGVTEQFF.